The clone carrying this TCR beta chain was counted ten times or more. Its antigen is still unknown. These data belong to a study of T cells in Graves' hyperthyroidism and ophthalmopathy. Study-level results: Ophthalmopathy prediction by the model preceded onset by a median approximately 6.9 months. A model of 13 V-J features distinguished ophthalmopathy from stable hyperthyroidism. Most thyroid-expanded clonotypes above 0.001 were also found in blood.

RNA transcripts provided the source from which TCR beta CDR3 regions were amplified. First-round RT-PCR with HTBI primers amplified the TCR CDR3 region. From the multiplex PCR reads, TCRdb called clonotypes with MiXCR, one entry per CDR3 protein. The sample holds hundreds of thousands of distinct CDR3 sequences, around a sixth seen once. This CDR3 region has 15 residues. V was cut by 3 bases and J by 0 bases, with 11 bases left in between. From germline, CDR1 is MDHEN and CDR2 SYDVKM. This TCR was sampled from a woman under 30 with Graves' hyperthyroidism. The chain carries TRBV28 and TRBJ1-1; D not resolved. The sequencing input was blood. The CDR3 coding sequence is TGTGCCAGCAGTTTGGTCAGGATATTGAACACTGAAGCTTTCTTT. Amino acid sequence: CASSLVRILNTEAFF.